This T cell receptor (beta chain) stems from a study of blood T cell repertoires in COVID-19. Overall study: There were acute and convalescent COVID-19 samples, and they came from the United States, Italy and Spain. PBMCs, B-cell-depleted T cells, or T cells provided the cDNA or gDNA that made up the material.

The CDR3 loop spans 15 amino acids. In germline, CDR1 is MDHEN, CDR2 SYDVKM. Trimming removed 2 bases from V and 0 bases from J, with 10 bases in between. Authors' data handling: Amplified reference gene primers provided the basis for estimating nucleated cell counts. TCRdb's copy holds only in-frame clones and misses some; the assay was immunoSEQ multiplex PCR. V and J calls and clone size are given by that table; D and trimming were obtained from the DNA. The sample lists 20,000 to 30,000 clones; roughly 89% were seen once. The origin of this receptor is a woman aged 60-75 years with active COVID-19. J is TRBJ1-1 and V is TRBV28; D is unresolved. Sequenced sample: peripheral blood. The DNA of the CDR3 is TGTGCCAGCAGTTTAGGTTTGCAGATGAACACTGAAGCTTTCTTT. Protein product: CASSLGLQMNTEAFF.